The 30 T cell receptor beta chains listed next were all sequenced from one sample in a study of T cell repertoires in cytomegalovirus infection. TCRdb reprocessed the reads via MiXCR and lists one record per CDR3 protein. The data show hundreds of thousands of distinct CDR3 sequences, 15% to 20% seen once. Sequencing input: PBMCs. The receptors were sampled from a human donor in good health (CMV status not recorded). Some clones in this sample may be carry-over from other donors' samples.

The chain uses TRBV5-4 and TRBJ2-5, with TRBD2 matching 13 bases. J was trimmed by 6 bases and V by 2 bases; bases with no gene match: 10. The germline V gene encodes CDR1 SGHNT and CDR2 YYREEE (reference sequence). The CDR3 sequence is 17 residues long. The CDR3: CASSFGGRTSGGQTQYF. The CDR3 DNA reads TGTGCCAGCAGCTTCGGAGGGCGGACTAGCGGGGGACAGACCCAGTACTTC.

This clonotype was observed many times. Here the CDR3 DNA reads TGCGCCAGCAGCCAAGGGAAGGACAGGGAGGGGGAAAAACTGTTTTTT. It translates to CASSQGKDREGEKLFF. The rearrangement links TRBV4-3 to TRBJ1-4; 8 bases match TRBD1. The CDR3 consists of 16 residues. The J segment lost 8 bases and the V segment lost 1 base, leaving 9 bases of the junction unmatched. CDR1 is LGHNA and CDR2 is YSLEER in the germline V gene.

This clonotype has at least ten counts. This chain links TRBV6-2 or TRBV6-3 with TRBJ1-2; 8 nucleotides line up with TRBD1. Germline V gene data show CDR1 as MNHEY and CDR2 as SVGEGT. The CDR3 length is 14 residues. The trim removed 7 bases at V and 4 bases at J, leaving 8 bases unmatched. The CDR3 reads CASTLGQGVYGYTF. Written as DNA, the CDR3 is TGTGCCAGCACCCTAGGACAGGGAGTCTATGGCTACACCTTC.

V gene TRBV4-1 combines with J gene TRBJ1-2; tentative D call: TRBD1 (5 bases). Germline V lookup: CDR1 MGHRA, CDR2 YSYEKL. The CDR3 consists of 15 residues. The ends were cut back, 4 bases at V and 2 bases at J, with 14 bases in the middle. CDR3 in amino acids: CASSRTWGGNYGYTF. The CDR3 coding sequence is TGCGCCAGCAGCCGAACGTGGGGGGGAAACTATGGCTACACCTTC.

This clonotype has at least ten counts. In DNA form, the CDR3 reads TGTGCCAGCAGCTCGATGGGGTCTCGGGATGAGCAGTTCTTC. Amino acids: CASSSMGSRDEQFF. The chain combines TRBV7-2 with TRBJ2-1; D is unclear. CDR3 length: 14 residues. From germline, CDR1 is SGHTA and CDR2 FQGNSA. Trimming took 4 bases from V and 8 from J, leaving 15 bases between them.

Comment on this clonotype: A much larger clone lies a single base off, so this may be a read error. The CDR3 region is CASSSQEIGEKLFF. The CDR3 nucleotides are TGTGCCAGCAGCTCGCAGGAGATAGGTGAAAAACTGTTTTTT. This chain links TRBV11-2 with TRBJ1-4; unclear D gene. The CDR3 loop spans 14 amino acids. The V end was cut by 4 bases, the J end by 7 bases, with 13 bases between. Germline V gene sequence: CDR1 SGHAT, CDR2 FQNNGV.

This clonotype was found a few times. CDR3 in DNA: TGTGCCAGCAGCCCGTATGACAGGGCTGGAAAACTGTTTTTT. Protein sequence: CASSPYDRAGKLFF. The chain employs TRBV5-4 and TRBJ1-4; 7 bases map to TRBD1. V dropped 4 bases and J dropped 10; count of bases not matched to a gene: 10. The CDR3 is 14 residues long. The germline V gene has CDR1 SGHNT and CDR2 YYREEE (reference sequence).

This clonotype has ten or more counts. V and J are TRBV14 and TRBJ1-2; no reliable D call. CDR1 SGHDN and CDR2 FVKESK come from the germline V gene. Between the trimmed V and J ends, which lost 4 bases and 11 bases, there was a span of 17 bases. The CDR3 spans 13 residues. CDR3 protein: CASSPVERWGYTF. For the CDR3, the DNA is TGTGCCAGCAGCCCAGTGGAGAGATGGGGTTACACCTTC.

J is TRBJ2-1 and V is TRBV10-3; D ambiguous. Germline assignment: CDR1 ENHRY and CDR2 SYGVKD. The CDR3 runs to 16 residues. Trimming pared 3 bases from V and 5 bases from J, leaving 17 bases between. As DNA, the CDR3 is TGTGCCATCAGTGACCCCGTGAGGAGTTCCCACAATGAGCAGTTCTTC. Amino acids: CAISDPVRSSHNEQFF.

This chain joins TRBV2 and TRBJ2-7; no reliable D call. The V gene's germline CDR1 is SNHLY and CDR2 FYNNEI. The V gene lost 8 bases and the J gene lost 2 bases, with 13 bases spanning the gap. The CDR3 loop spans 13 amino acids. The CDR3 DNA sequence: TGTGCCAGCGAGACCCCCACAACCTACGAGCAGTACTTC. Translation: CASETPTTYEQYF. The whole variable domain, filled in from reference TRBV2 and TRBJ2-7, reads EPEVTQTPSHQVTQMGQEVILRCVPISNHLYFYWYRQILGQKVEFLVSFYNNEISEKSEIFDDQFSVERPDGSNFTLKIRSTKLEDSAMYFCASETPTTYEQYFGPGTRLTVT.

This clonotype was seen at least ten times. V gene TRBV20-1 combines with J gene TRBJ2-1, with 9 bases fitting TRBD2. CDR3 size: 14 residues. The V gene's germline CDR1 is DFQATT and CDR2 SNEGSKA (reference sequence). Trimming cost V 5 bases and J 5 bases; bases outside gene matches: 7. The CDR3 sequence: CSAQRGAEHNEQFF. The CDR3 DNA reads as TGCAGTGCTCAGCGGGGGGCCGAACACAATGAGCAGTTCTTC.

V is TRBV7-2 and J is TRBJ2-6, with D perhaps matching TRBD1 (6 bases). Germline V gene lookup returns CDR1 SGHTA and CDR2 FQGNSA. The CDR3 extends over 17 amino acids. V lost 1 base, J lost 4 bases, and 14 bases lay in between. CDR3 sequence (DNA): TGTGCCAGCAGCTTAGGCGTTACAGGGACCGGGGCCAACGTCCTGACTTTC. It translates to CASSLGVTGTGANVLTF.

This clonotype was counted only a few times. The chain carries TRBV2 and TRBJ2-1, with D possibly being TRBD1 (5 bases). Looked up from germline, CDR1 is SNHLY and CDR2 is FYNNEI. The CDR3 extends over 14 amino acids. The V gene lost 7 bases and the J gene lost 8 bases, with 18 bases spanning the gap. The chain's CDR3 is CASTRAQGGDEQFF. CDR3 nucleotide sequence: TGTGCCAGCACCCGGGCCCAGGGTGGGGATGAGCAGTTCTTC.

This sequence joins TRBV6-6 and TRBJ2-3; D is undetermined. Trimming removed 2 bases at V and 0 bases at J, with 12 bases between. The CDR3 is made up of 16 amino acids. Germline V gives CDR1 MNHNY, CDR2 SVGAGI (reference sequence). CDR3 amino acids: CASSYVAEVSTDTQYF. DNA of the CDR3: TGTGCCAGCAGTTACGTTGCGGAAGTGAGCACAGATACGCAGTATTTT.

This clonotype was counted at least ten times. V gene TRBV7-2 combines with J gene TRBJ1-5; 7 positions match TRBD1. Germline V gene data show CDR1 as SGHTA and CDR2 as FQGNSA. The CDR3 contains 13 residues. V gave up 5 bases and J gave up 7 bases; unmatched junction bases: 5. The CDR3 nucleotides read TGTGCCAGCAGCCCTCACAGGGGACAGCCCCAGCATTTT. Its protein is CASSPHRGQPQHF.

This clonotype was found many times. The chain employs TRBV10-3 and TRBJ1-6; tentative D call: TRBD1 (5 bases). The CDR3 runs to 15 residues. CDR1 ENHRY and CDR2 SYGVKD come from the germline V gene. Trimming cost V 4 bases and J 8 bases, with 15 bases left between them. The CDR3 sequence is CAISAGQGLDSPLHF. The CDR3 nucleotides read TGTGCCATCAGTGCGGGTCAGGGTCTTGATTCACCCCTCCACTTT.

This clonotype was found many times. The CDR3 loop is CASSLPTGLAGSNTGELFF. In DNA form, the CDR3 reads TGTGCCAGCAGCTTACCGACGGGACTAGCGGGGAGTAACACCGGGGAGCTGTTTTTT. The chain combines TRBV7-9 with TRBJ2-2, with TRBD2 identical over 13 bases. Germline V CDR1 and CDR2: SEHNR, FQNEAQ (reference sequence). CDR3 length: 19 amino acids. V dropped 2 bases and J dropped 2; count of bases not matched to a gene: 8.

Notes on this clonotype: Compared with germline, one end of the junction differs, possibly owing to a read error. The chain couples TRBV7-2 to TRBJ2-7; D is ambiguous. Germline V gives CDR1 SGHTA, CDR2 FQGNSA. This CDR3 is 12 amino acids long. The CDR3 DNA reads TGTGCCAGCAGCCTTAATAGCTACGAGCAGAACTTC. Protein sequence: CASSLNSYEQNF.

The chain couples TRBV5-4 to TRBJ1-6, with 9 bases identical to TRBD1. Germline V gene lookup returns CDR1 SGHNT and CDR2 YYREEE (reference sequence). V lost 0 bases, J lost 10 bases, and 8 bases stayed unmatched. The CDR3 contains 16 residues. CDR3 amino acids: CASSLGAGTGQSPLHF. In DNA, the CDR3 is TGTGCCAGCAGCTTGGGGGCCGGGACAGGGCAATCACCCCTCCACTTT.

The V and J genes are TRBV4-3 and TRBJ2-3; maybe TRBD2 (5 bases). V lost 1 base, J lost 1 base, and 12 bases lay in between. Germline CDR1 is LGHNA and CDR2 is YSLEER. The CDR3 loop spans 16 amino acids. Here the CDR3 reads CASSQVWISGTDTQYF. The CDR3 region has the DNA TGCGCCAGCAGCCAAGTATGGATTAGCGGCACAGATACGCAGTATTTT.

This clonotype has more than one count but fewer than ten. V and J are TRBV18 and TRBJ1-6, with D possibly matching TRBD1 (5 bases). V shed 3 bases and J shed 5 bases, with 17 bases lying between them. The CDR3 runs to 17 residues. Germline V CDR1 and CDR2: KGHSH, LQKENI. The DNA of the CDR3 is TGTGCCAGCTCACCGGCAGGGCTGGGAGGGGATAATTCACCCCTCCACTTT. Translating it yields CASSPAGLGGDNSPLHF.

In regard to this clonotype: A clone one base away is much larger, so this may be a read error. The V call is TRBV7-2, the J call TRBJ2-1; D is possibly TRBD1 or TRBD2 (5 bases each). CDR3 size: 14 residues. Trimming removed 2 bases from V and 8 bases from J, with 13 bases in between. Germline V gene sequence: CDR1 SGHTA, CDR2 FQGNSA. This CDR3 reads CASSLSGWDDEQFF. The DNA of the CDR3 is TGTGCCAGCAGCTTATCGGGGTGGGACGATGAGCAGTTCTTC.

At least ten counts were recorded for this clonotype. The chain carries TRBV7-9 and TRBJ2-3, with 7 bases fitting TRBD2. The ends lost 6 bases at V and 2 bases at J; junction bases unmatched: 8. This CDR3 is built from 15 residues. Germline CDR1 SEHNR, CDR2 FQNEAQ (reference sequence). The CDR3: CASSLLAPLTDTQYF. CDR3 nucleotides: TGTGCCAGCAGTTTACTAGCGCCGCTCACAGATACGCAGTATTTT.

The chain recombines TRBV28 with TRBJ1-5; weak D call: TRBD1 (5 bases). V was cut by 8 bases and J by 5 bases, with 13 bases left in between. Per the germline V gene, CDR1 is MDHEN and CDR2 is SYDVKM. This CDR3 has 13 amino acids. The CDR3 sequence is CASRAGADQPQHF. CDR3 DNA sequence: TGTGCCAGCCGAGCCGGGGCCGATCAGCCCCAGCATTTT.

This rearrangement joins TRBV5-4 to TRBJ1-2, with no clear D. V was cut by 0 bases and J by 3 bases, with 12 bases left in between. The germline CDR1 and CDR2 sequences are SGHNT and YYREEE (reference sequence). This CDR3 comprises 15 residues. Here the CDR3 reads CASSLGHGIDYGYTF. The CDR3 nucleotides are TGTGCCAGCAGCTTGGGGCACGGGATCGACTATGGCTACACCTTC.

The CDR3 DNA sequence: TGTGCCAGCAGCTCCCCAGGACGGCTGGATACGCAGTATTTT. This translates into CASSSPGRLDTQYF. The V call is TRBV28, the J call TRBJ2-3; D unresolved. This CDR3 spans 14 amino acids. Germline V gene sequence: CDR1 MDHEN, CDR2 SYDVKM. Trimming removed 6 bases at V and 6 bases at J, with 16 bases between.

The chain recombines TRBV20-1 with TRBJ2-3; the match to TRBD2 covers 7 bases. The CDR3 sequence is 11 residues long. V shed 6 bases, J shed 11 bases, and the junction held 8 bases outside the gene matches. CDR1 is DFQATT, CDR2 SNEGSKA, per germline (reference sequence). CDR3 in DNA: TGCAGTGCCTTACTGCGGGGGAAGCAGTATTTT. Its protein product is CSALLRGKQYF.

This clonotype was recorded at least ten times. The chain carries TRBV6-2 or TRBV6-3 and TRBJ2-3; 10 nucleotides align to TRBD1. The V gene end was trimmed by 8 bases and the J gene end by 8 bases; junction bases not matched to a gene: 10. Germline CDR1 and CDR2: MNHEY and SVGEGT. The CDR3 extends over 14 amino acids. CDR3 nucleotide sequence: TGTGCCAGCGACGGGACAGGGGCTGTTGGTACGCAGTATTTT. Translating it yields CASDGTGAVGTQYF.

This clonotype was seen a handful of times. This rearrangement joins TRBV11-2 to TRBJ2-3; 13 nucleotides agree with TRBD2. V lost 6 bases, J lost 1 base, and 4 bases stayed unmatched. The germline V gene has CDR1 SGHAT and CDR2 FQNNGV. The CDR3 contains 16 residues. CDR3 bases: TGTGCCAGCAGTGAACTAGCGGGAGGGCGCACAGATACGCAGTATTTT. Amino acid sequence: CASSELAGGRTDTQYF.

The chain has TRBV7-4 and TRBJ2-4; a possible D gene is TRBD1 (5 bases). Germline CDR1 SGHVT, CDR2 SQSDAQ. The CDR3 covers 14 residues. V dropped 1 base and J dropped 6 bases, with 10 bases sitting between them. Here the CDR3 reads CASSLEGLRNIQYF. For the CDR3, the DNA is TGTGCCAGCAGCTTAGAGGGGTTGAGAAACATTCAGTACTTC.